This TCR beta chain originates from a study of cytotoxic CD8 clonotypes in ibrutinib-treated CLL. Method: immunoSEQ multiplex PCR; TCRdb's copy keeps in-frame clones and lacks some. The sample carries over 150,000 clones, over 60% recorded once. Comment on this clone: As yet, its antigen is unknown.

Study-wide results and caveats: A rise in clonality was seen at ibrutinib response, and a fall back toward baseline was seen at progression. Against age-matched healthy donors, baseline clonality ran higher and tracked circulating CD8+ T-cell counts.

V lost 6 bases and J 0 bases, leaving 11 bases between the germline ends. This CDR3 has 14 amino acids. Per the germline V gene, CDR1 is MDHEN and CDR2 is SYDVKM. The sequence derives from a human donor with chronic lymphocytic leukemia. The specimen was PBMCs, collected after 24 months of ibrutinib treatment. The chain recombines TRBV28 with TRBJ1-1, with D possibly matching TRBD1 (5 bases). CDR3 region: CASSRRTLNTEAFF. The CDR3 bases are TGTGCCAGCAGCCGGAGGACATTGAACACTGAAGCTTTCTTT.